This TCR beta chain emerged from a study of blood T cell repertoires in COVID-19. Study summary: COVID-19 samples from acute and convalescent phases originated in the United States, Italy and Spain.

The germline V gene encodes CDR1 DFQATT and CDR2 SNEGSKA (reference sequence). The CDR3 has 10 residues. Trimming pared 6 bases from V and 6 bases from J, leaving 9 bases between. Original methodology: Estimates of nucleated cell counts were drawn from the amplification of reference gene primers. Measured with immunoSEQ multiplex PCR; TCRdb has only the in-frame clones, and not every one. Clonal size and the V and J genes are those of that table, whereas D and trimming came from the DNA. The profile covers roughly 90,000 clones, with roughly 78% appearing a single time and over 9% taken by the ten largest.

The sequencing sample was made of peripheral blood. The sequence derives from a woman between 65 and 79 years old with acute or convalescent COVID-19. The rearrangement uses TRBV20-1 and TRBJ2-7; the D is unclear. The CDR3 protein is CSAHTPEQYF. The CDR3 DNA reads TGCAGTGCCCACACCCCCGAGCAGTACTTC.